These 7 T cell receptor beta chains came from one sample sequenced in a study of T cell responses to AZD1222 COVID-19 vaccine. Only in-frame clones appear in the TCRdb table, and some are missing; sequencing was by immunoSEQ multiplex PCR. Counted here are about 73,000 clones, about 91% occurring once; the ten biggest clones make up 15% to 20%. The sequencing here drew on peripheral blood, taken on day 0 of AZD1222 vaccination. These receptors all stem from an adult in good health.

The V and J genes are TRBV24-1 and TRBJ2-2; tentative D call: TRBD2 (6 bases). Looked up from germline, CDR1 is KGHDR and CDR2 is SFDVKD. Trimming shortened V by 1 base and J by 4 bases, and 15 bases separated the two germline ends. This CDR3 has 17 residues. In nucleotides, the CDR3 is TGTGCCACCAGTGATTTACCGGGTGGGGGAGGCACCGGGGAGCTGTTTTTT. Translated, it gives CATSDLPGGGGTGELFF.

The rearrangement joins TRBV6-5 to TRBJ1-5; tentative D call: TRBD1 (5 bases). The V end lost 6 bases, the J end lost 4 bases, and 16 bases lay between the germline ends. The CDR3 has 15 amino acids. Germline V gene sequence: CDR1 MNHEY, CDR2 SVGAGI. The DNA for the CDR3 is TGTGCCAGCAGAGACCGGGACGGTGAAAATCAGCCCCAGCATTTT. Protein product: CASRDRDGENQPQHF.

This clone appeared a single time. J is TRBJ1-1 and V is TRBV28; the D gene is possibly TRBD1 (5 bases). The CDR3 length is 16 residues. Trimming removed 1 base from V and 3 bases from J, with 15 bases in between. Germline CDR1 reads MDHEN; CDR2 reads SYDVKM. The CDR3 protein is CASSLYLPGRDTEAFF. CDR3 coding DNA: TGTGCCAGCAGTTTATACCTCCCAGGGAGGGACACTGAAGCTTTCTTT.

The rearrangement links TRBV5-4 to TRBJ1-2; 7 bases are a match to TRBD1. The CDR3 is made up of 14 amino acids. From germline, CDR1 is SGHNT and CDR2 YYREEE (reference sequence). With V trimmed by 0 bases and J by 2 bases, 1 base remained unmatched. The CDR3 region is CASSLEQGNYGYTF. The DNA for the CDR3 is TGTGCCAGCAGCTTGGAACAGGGGAACTATGGCTACACCTTC.

V usage is TRBV18 and J usage is TRBJ1-6, with TRBD1 matching over 8 bases. The CDR3 totals 14 residues. V gave up 3 bases and J gave up 8 bases; unmatched junction bases: 3. Germline CDR1 is KGHSH and CDR2 is LQKENI. The CDR3 region is CASSPDRVDSPLHF. The CDR3 bases are TGTGCCAGCTCACCGGACAGGGTGGATTCACCCCTCCACTTT.

The chain has TRBV7-3 and TRBJ2-2, with TRBD2 identical over 8 bases. The length of the CDR3 is 16 residues. J lost 4 bases, V lost 1 base, and 5 bases had no gene match. The germline V gene has CDR1 SGHTA and CDR2 FQGTGA. The CDR3, as DNA: TGTGCCAGCAGCTTAATTCCAGCGGGAGCCACCGGGGAGCTGTTTTTT. It specifies CASSLIPAGATGELFF.

V is TRBV28 and J is TRBJ1-2, with TRBD1 as a possible D gene (6 bases). CDR3 length: 14 amino acids. V was cut by 10 bases and J by 5 bases, with 20 bases left in between. CDR1 and CDR2 from the germline V gene are MDHEN and SYDVKM. CDR3 loop: CATDRGGSPYGYTF. CDR3 sequence (DNA): TGTGCCACCGATCGCGGGGGCTCCCCGTATGGCTACACCTTC.